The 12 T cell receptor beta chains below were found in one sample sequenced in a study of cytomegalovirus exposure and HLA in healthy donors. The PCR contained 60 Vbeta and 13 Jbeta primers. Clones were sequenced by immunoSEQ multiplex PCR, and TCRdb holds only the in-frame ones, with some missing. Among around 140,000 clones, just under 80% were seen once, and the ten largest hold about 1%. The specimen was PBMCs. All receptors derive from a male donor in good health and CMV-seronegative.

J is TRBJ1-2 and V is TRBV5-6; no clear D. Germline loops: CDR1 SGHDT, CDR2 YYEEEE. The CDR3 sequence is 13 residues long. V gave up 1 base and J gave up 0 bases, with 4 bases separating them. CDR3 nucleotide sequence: TGTGCCAGCAGCTTGTACACTAACTATGGCTACACCTTC. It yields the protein CASSLYTNYGYTF.

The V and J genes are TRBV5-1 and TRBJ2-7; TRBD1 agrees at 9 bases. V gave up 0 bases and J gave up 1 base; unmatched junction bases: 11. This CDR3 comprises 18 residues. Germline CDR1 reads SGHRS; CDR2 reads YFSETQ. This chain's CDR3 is CASSLDRMRDRVSYEQYF. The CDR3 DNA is TGCGCCAGCAGCTTGGACCGTATGCGGGACAGGGTTTCCTACGAGCAGTACTTC.

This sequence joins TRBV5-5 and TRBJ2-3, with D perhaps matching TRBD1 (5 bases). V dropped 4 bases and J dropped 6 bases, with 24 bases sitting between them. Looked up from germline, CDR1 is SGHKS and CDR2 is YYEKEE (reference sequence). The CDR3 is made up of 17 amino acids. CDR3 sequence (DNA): TGTGCCAGCAGCAGGCCAAGGGGCAGGGCTAATGATGATACGCAGTATTTT. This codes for CASSRPRGRANDDTQYF.

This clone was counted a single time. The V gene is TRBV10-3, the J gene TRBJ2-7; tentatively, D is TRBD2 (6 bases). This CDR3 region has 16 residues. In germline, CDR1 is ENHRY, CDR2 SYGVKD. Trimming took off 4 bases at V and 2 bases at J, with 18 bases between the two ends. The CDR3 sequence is CAISVGLGGPPYEQYF. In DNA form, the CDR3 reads TGTGCCATCAGTGTCGGGTTGGGGGGTCCCCCCTACGAGCAGTACTTC.

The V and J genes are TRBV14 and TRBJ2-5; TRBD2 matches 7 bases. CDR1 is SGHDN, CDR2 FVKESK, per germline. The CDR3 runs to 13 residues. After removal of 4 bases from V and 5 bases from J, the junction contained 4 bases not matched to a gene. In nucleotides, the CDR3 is TGTGCCAGCAGCCCGACTAGCAGGGAGACCCAGTACTTC. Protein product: CASSPTSRETQYF.

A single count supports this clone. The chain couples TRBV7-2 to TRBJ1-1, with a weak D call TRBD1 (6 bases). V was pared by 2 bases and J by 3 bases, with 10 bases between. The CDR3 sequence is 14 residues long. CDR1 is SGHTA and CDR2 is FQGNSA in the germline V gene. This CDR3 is CASSLQGPYTEAFF. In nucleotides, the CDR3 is TGTGCCAGCAGCTTACAGGGGCCCTACACTGAAGCTTTCTTT.

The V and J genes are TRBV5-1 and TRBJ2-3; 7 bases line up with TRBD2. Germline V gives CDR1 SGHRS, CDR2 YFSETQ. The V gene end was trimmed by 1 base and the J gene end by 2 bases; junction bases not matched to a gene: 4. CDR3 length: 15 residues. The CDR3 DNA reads TGCGCCAGCAGCTTGCGGGGAGGGCCCACAGATACGCAGTATTTT. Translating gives CASSLRGGPTDTQYF.

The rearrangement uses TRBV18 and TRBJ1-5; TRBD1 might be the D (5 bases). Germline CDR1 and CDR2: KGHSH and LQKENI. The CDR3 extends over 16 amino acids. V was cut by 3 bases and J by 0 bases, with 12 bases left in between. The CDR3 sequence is CASSPSGGDSNQPQHF. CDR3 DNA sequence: TGTGCCAGCTCACCCTCCGGAGGGGATAGCAATCAGCCCCAGCATTTT.

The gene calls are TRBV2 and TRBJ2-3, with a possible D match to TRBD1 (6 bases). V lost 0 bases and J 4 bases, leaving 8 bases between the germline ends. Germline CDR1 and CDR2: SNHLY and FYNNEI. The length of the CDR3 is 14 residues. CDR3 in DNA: TGTGCCAGCAGTGAAGCGAACAGGGCAGATACGCAGTATTTT. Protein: CASSEANRADTQYF.

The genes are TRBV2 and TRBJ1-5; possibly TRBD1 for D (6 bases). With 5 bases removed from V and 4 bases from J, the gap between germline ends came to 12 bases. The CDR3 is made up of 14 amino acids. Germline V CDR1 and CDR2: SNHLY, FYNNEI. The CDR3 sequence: CASSSGGGNQPQHF. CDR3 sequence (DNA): TGTGCCAGCAGTTCGGGGGGCGGGAATCAGCCCCAGCATTTT.

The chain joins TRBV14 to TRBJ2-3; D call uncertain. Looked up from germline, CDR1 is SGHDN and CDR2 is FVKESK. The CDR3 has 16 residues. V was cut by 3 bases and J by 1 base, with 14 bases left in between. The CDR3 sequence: CASSQLRGKGTDTQYF. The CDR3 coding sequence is TGTGCCAGCAGCCAGTTACGCGGAAAGGGCACAGATACGCAGTATTTT.

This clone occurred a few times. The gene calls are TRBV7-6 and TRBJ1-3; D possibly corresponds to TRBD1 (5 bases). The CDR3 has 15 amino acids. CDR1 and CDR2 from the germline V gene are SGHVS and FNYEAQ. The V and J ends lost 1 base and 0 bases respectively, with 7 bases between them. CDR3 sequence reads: CASSLGDSSGNTIYF. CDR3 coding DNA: TGTGCCAGCAGCTTAGGCGACAGCTCTGGAAACACCATATATTTT.